These 8 T cell receptor beta chains originate from one sample sequenced in a study of blood T cell repertoires in COVID-19. The protocol was immunoSEQ multiplex PCR, while the TCRdb copy is restricted to in-frame clones and leaves out a portion. The table shows some 260,000 clones, with about 86% occurring only once. The sample was PBMCs or T cells enriched from blood (not recorded which). All receptors derive from a man aged 30 to 39 with acute COVID-19.

This rearrangement joins TRBV9 to TRBJ1-1; no reliable D call. This CDR3 contains 13 residues. Trimming cost V 0 bases and J 1 base, with 4 bases left between them. Germline values: CDR1 SGDLS, CDR2 YYNGEE. The CDR3 protein is CASSVGENTEAFF. CDR3 nucleotide sequence: TGTGCCAGCAGCGTAGGAGAGAACACTGAAGCTTTCTTT.

This clone was detected only a few times. The chain couples TRBV5-6 to TRBJ1-1; 9 nucleotides align to TRBD1. The germline gives CDR1 SGHDT, CDR2 YYEEEE. The J segment lost 3 bases and the V segment lost 5 bases, leaving 14 bases of the junction unmatched. The CDR3 runs to 17 residues. The DNA for the CDR3 is TGTGCCAGCAGAACCGGGACAGGGAGGATTTTGGACACTGAAGCTTTCTTT. This encodes CASRTGTGRILDTEAFF.

The rearrangement joins TRBV19 to TRBJ1-1, with TRBD1 matching 8 bases. V lost 9 bases to trimming and J lost 7 bases; unmatched junction nucleotides: 7. In germline, CDR1 is LNHDA, CDR2 SQIVND (reference sequence). The CDR3 runs to 12 residues. CDR3 nucleotides: TGTGCCAGCAGGACAGGGATTGTTGAAGCTTTCTTT. It encodes CASRTGIVEAFF. Together with reference TRBV19 and TRBJ1-1, the CDR3 gives the full variable domain: DGGITQSPKYLFRKEGQNVTLSCEQNLNHDAMYWYRQDPGQGLRLIYYSQIVNDFQKGDIAEGYSVSREKKESFPLTVTSAQKNPTAFYLCASRTGIVEAFFGQGTRLTVV.

Concerning this clone: At the DNA level, this CDR3 is encoded by other sequences in the same sample as well. CDR3 amino acids: CASSSRVSPLHF. CDR3 sequence (DNA): TGTGCCAGCAGTAGCAGGGTGTCACCCCTCCACTTT. The chain uses TRBV25-1 and TRBJ1-6; a possible D gene is TRBD1 (5 bases). The CDR3 runs to 12 residues. The V end was cut by 5 bases, the J end by 10 bases, with 9 bases between. Germline CDR1 reads MGHDK; CDR2 reads SYGVNS.

This clone is a singleton in its sample. The genes are TRBV5-5 and TRBJ2-7; 7 nucleotides line up with TRBD2. The CDR3 length is 15 residues. Germline V gene data show CDR1 as SGHKS and CDR2 as YYEKEE (reference sequence). J lost 2 bases, V lost 0 bases, and 5 bases had no gene match. CDR3: CASSLDGGRPYEQYV. The CDR3 coding sequence is TGTGCCAGCAGCTTGGATGGCGGGAGACCCTACGAGCAGTACGTC.

The rearrangement joins TRBV5-5 to TRBJ1-1; perhaps TRBD1 as D (5 bases). Per the germline V gene, CDR1 is SGHKS and CDR2 is YYEKEE (reference sequence). This CDR3 spans 13 amino acids. The ends were cut back, 5 bases at V and 0 bases at J, with 8 bases in the middle. For the CDR3, the DNA is TGTGCCAGCAGGACAGACTTGAACACTGAAGCTTTCTTT. Translated: CASRTDLNTEAFF.

The chain is built from TRBV4-3 and TRBJ1-6; D not certain. Per the germline V gene, CDR1 is LGHNA and CDR2 is YSLEER. Trimming cost V 1 base and J 6 bases, with 4 bases left between them. This CDR3 has 13 residues. This CDR3 reads CASSQGVNSPLHF. The CDR3 DNA reads TGCGCCAGCAGCCAAGGAGTTAATTCACCCCTCCACTTT.

The chain is built from TRBV18 and TRBJ2-1, with TRBD2 matching over 11 bases. The CDR3 is 15 residues long. With V trimmed by 3 bases and J by 8 bases, 6 bases remained unmatched. CDR1 is KGHSH, CDR2 LQKENI, per germline. CDR3 DNA sequence: TGTGCCAGCTCACCGGGACTAGCGGTTAGGGATGAGCAGTTCTTC. It encodes CASSPGLAVRDEQFF.